This TCR beta chain appears in the sequencing data of a study of Graves' ophthalmopathy and Graves' hyperthyroidism. Points from the study as a whole: Blood shared most expanded thyroid clonotypes above 0.001 frequency. Ophthalmopathy versus stable hyperthyroidism: 13-signature model gave 87.88% sensitivity, 81.08% specificity.

This clonotype was picked up one time. Its cognate antigen is unknown. Transcripts of RNA were the source for amplifying TCR beta CDR3 regions. Amplification began with first-round RT-PCR using HTBI primers, then second-round multiplex PCR was performed. TCRdb used MiXCR to reprocess the multiplex PCR reads, holding one entry per CDR3 protein. The sample carries 170,000 or so distinct CDR3 sequences, approximately 38% recorded once. The CDR3 is 18 residues long. V was trimmed by 2 bases and J by 0 bases, leaving 14 bases between them. The germline CDR1 and CDR2 sequences are MNHEY and SVGEGT. Material for sequencing was peripheral blood. The chain recombines TRBV6-2 or TRBV6-3 with TRBJ2-6; the D call may be TRBD1 or TRBD2 (5 bases each). The TCR was taken from a middle-aged woman with Graves' ophthalmopathy. Here the CDR3 DNA reads TGTGCCAGCAGTTACAGTCCAGGGACCTACTCTGGGGCCAACGTCCTGACTTTC. Protein: CASSYSPGTYSGANVLTF.